This T cell receptor (beta chain) was sequenced for a study of blood T cell repertoires in COVID-19. On the study more broadly: From T cells, B-cell-depleted T cells, or PBMCs came the material, which was cDNA or gDNA.

The age range of participants was about 18 to 89 years, with residence in about two dozen US areas. Among Cohort 3 donors, those recovered had two negative PCRs, clearance, or symptom resolution. Source study methods: Scientists estimated how many nucleated cells there were by amplifying reference gene primers. Sequencing used immunoSEQ multiplex PCR; TCRdb keeps in-frame clones, though not all of them. The V and J calls and the clone size are those of that table, but D and trimming were determined from the DNA. This sample has 320,000 or so clones, with around 90% found just once. The length of the CDR3 is 14 residues. In germline, CDR1 is SGHRS, CDR2 YFSETQ. V lost 1 base to trimming and J lost 1 base, with 8 bases between them.

The sequence was obtained from a man between 60 and 70 years old who had recovered from COVID-19. The chain uses TRBV5-1 and TRBJ2-5; possibly TRBD1 for D (5 bases). The specimen sequenced was PBMCs or T cells enriched from blood (not recorded which). The CDR3 here is CASSLPGIQETQYF. DNA of the CDR3: TGCGCCAGCAGCTTGCCAGGGATCCAAGAGACCCAGTACTTC.